This record looks at one T cell receptor (beta chain) sequence and its context. No antigen is known for it. This specimen belongs to a study of early T cells in non-severe SARS-CoV-2 infection. Study-wide context: Sequenced bulk RNA came from whole blood that was unsorted, and chains were unpaired.

Individual cDNA molecules received unique molecular identifiers. TCRdb processed the 5' RACE reads anew with MiXCR; each CDR3 protein has one entry. The table shows 100,000 or so distinct CDR3 sequences, with approximately 14% occurring only once. The CDR3 extends over 15 amino acids. The germline V gene encodes CDR1 SEHNR and CDR2 FQNEAQ (reference sequence). Trimming stripped 7 bases from V and 2 bases from J, with 16 bases between. Broader study findings: The study's VDJdb matching favored anti-spike CD8 responses and missed private and CD4 specificities.

This clonotype was sampled from an adult who was a healthcare worker with PCR-confirmed SARS-CoV-2 infection or an uninfected control (not recorded which). The rearrangement joins TRBV7-9 to TRBJ2-3; possible D gene TRBD2, 6 bases. The sequencing sample was made of whole blood. CDR3 protein: CASISNPGVTDTQYF. CDR3 nucleotide sequence: TGTGCCAGCATCAGTAATCCGGGAGTCACAGATACGCAGTATTTT.